This T cell receptor (beta chain) comes out of a study of blood T cells in healthy people across ages. V trimming: 5 bases; J trimming: 5 bases; junction bases outside the gene matches: 19. This CDR3 has 19 residues. Germline V gene lookup returns CDR1 MGHRA and CDR2 YSYEKL. Each individual donor underwent a draw of ten milliliters of peripheral blood. The second PCR ran about 6 to 12 cycles with a sample-barcoded 5' primer and J-beta primers. TCRdb re-analysed the 5' RACE reads in MiXCR, keeping a single row per CDR3 protein. This sample yields around 870,000 distinct CDR3 sequences, of which 25% to 30% are seen a single time; roughly 17% belongs to the top ten.

The V and J genes are TRBV4-1 and TRBJ1-1, with TRBD1 matching 11 bases. The source material was blood. The TCR comes from a woman older than 75 in good health. In nucleotides, the CDR3 is TGCGCCAGCAGCTCACCAAGCGGACAGGGGGCTGTTTTGGGAACTGAAGCTTTCTTT. Protein: CASSSPSGQGAVLGTEAFF.